Detailed here is one T cell receptor beta chain. Its matching antigen is unknown. PCR involved 60 Vbeta and 13 Jbeta primers. TCRdb's copy holds only in-frame clones and misses some; the assay was immunoSEQ multiplex PCR. This sample yields about 160,000 clones, of which 63% are seen a single time; around 7.1% belongs to the top ten. These data come from a study of cytomegalovirus exposure and HLA in healthy donors. Study-wide points: Cytomegalovirus-associated status was assigned to 150 to 200 TCR beta chains.

The source material was PBMCs. The clonotype was recovered from a woman aged 55-69 years in good health and CMV-seropositive.

DNA of the CDR3: TGTGCCACCAGCCACAACAGGGCCGCGCTGGAGACCCAGTACTTC. It codes for CATSHNRAALETQYF. J is TRBJ2-5 and V is TRBV15, with D maybe TRBD1 (6 bases). The CDR3 has 15 amino acids. Germline V gives CDR1 LNHNV, CDR2 YYDKDF (reference sequence). V dropped 5 bases and J dropped 5 bases, with 18 bases sitting between them.